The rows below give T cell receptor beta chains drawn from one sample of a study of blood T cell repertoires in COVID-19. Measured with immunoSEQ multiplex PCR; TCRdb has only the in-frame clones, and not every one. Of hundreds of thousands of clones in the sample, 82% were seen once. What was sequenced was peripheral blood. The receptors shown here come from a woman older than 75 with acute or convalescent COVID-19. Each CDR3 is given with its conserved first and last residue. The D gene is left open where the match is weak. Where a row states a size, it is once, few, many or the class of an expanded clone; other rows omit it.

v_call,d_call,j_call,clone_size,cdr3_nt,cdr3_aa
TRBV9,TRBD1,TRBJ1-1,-,TGTGCCAGCAGCACTCAGGGGGCAGGGACTGAAGCTTTCTTT,CASSTQGAGTEAFF
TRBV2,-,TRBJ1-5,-,TGTGCCAGCAGTGGAGGGTTGCGCAATCAGCCCCAGCATTTT,CASSGGLRNQPQHF
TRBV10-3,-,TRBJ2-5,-,TGTGCCATCAGCGCCGACAGTAGCTCAGAGACCCAGTACTTC,CAISADSSSETQYF
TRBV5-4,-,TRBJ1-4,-,TGTGCCAGCAGCTTGGACAGAACTAATGAAAAACTGTTTTTT,CASSLDRTNEKLFF
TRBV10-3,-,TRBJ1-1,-,TGTGCCATCAGGCAGAGTACAGATTGGAACACTGAAGCTTTCTTT,CAIRQSTDWNTEAFF
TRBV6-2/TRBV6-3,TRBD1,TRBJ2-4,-,TGTGCCAGCAGTGACAGGACAGGGATAGCCAAAAACATTCAGTACTTC,CASSDRTGIAKNIQYF
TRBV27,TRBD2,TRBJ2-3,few,TGTGCCAGCAGTTCCTATGGACTAGCGGGGGGCGTCACAGATACGCAGTATTTT,CASSSYGLAGGVTDTQYF
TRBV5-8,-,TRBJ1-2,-,TGTGCCAGCAGTAGGACACTCGGTTTACCTTATGGCTACACCTTC,CASSRTLGLPYGYTF
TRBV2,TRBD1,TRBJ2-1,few,TGTGCCAGCATGACAGGGACAGGGGGCGATGAGCAGTTCTTC,CASMTGTGGDEQFF
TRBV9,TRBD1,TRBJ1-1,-,TGTGCCAGCAGCCCCCGTGGACAGGGGAACACTGAAGCTTTCTTT,CASSPRGQGNTEAFF
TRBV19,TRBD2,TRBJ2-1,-,TGTGCCAGTAGTCTGGGGACTAGCCGAAACAATGAGCAGTTCTTC,CASSLGTSRNNEQFF
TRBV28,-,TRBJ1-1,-,TGTGCCAGCGGCTGGACTGAAGCTTTCTTT,CASGWTEAFF
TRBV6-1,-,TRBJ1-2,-,TGTGCCAGCAGTGAAGGGACAGTTAACTATGGCTACACCTTC,CASSEGTVNYGYTF
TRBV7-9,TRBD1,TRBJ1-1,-,TGTGCCAGCAGCAGGATGGGACAGGGGAACACTGAAGCTTTCTTT,CASSRMGQGNTEAFF
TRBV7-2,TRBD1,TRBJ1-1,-,TGTGCCAGCAGCTTCGACAGGGACGCTGAAGCTTTCTTT,CASSFDRDAEAFF
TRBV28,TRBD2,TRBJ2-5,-,TGTGCCAGCAGTAAGCGGGGGGCACAAGAGACCCAGTACTTC,CASSKRGAQETQYF
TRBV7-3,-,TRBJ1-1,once,TGTGCCAGCAGCTTAAGGGGTCGGGAAAACACTGAAGCTTTCTTT,CASSLRGRENTEAFF
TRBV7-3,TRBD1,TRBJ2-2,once,TGTGCCAGCAGCCCCAACAGGGGCACCGGGGAGCTGTTTTTT,CASSPNRGTGELFF
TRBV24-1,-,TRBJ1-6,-,TGTGCCACCACTCCCGAGTTGGGGGGAATTAATTCACCCCTCCACTTT,CATTPELGGINSPLHF